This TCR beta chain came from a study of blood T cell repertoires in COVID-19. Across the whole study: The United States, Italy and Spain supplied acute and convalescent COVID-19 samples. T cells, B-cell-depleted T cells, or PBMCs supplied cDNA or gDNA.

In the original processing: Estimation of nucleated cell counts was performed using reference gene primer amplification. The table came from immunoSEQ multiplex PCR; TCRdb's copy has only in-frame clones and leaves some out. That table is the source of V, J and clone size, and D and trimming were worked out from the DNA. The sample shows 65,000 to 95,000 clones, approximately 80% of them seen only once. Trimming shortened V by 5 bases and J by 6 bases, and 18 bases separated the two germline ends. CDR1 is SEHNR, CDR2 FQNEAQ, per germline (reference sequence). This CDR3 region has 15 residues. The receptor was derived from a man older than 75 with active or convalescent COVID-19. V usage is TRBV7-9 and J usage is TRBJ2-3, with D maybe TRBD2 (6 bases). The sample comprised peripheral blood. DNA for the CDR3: TGTGCCAGCAGCCCACCCCGCCGGGGGAGCGATACGCAGTATTTT. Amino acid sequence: CASSPPRRGSDTQYF. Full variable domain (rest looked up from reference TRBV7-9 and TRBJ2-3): DTGVSQNPRHKITKRGQNVTFRCDPISEHNRLYWYRQTLGQGPEFLTYFQNEAQLEKSRLLSDRFSAERPKGSFSTLEIQRTEQGDSAMYLCASSPPRRGSDTQYFGPGTRLTVL.